The T cell receptor beta chain under discussion was sequenced for a study of blood T cell repertoires in COVID-19 (dated by TCRdb to 2018 to 2021). Concerning the study at large: Collaborator samples came from the United States, Italy and Spain and covered acute and convalescent phases of COVID-19. The prospective study material was composed of cDNA or gDNA derived from T cells, B-cell-depleted T cells, or PBMCs. Deeply sampled blood TCRbeta repertoires from subjects exposed to, actively infected with, or recovered from COVID-19 were included in the dataset. The repertoires were released in a freely available public database intended as a resource for research on the immune response to SARS-CoV-2. The samples were drawn from the first 160 participants of the ongoing ImmuneRACE study and from 1,254 subjects provided by 6 global collaborators. Sample metadata almost always included a de-identified subject ID, COVID-19 status, age in years and sex. HLA class I and class II types, where available, came from metadata supplied by the sample provider rather than from assay-based typing.

Whole blood was collected in K2EDTA tubes by collaborating institutions according to the institutions' own protocols. Collaborator samples were shipped for TCRbeta analysis as frozen whole blood, isolated PBMCs, or DNA extracted from either sample type. Overall study outcomes, separate from this receptor: How much clinical and demographic metadata was included differed by source and by participant, and the metadata was provided uncurated.

Comments on this clone: Its binding antigen is unknown. No base qualities exist here, and no much larger clone lies one base off it.

TCRbeta CDR3 regions were amplified from genomic DNA by means of the immunoSEQ Assay, a bias-controlled multiplex PCR. In the authors' own workflow: Nucleated cell counts per sample were estimated from amplification of reference gene primers within the assay. To quantify the absolute abundance of each unique TCRbeta CDR3 rearrangement, sequence reads were collapsed and filtered. For each sample, productive Simpson clonality was calculated as the square root of Simpson's diversity index over productive rearrangements. Held by TCRdb, this immuneACCESS table contains in-frame sequences only and omits some clones. Under half of the omission traces to an unresolved V gene where checked; the cause of the rest is unknown. For V, J and clone size, that table is used; D and trimming come from the DNA. Within this sample are under 350,000 clones, with about 89% of them counted one time only. The ten largest clones capture approximately 4.6% of the sample.

Sequenced material: peripheral blood. This TCR derives from a man in his forties with acute or convalescent COVID-19.

The CDR3 region reads CASSYGGQGAGEQYF. The DNA is TGTGCCAGCAGCTACGGGGGACAGGGGGCGGGAGAGCAGTACTTC. The rearranged segments are TRBV7-6 and TRBJ2-7; 12 middle bases align to TRBD1. Inclusive of the bounding cysteine and phenylalanine, the CDR3 is 15 residues long. The kept DNA is CDR3 alone, 45 bases in frame from the first base. The germline V gene supplies CDR1 SGHVS and CDR2 FNYEAQ. Germline trimming amounts to 4 bases on V and 7 bases on J, with 8 as the count of junction bases outside the gene matches.